The following is a TCR beta chain sequence with its context. This CDR3 is 12 amino acids long. Germline-derived CDR1 and CDR2 are MNHEY and SVGAGI. This sample is part of a study of memory CD8 T cells in hepatitis C reinfection. About the study: Samples at peak reinfection came 3 to 8 weeks post-detection.

As to time point: peak reinfection, 3 to 8 weeks after reinfection detection. Sorted cells were sequenced directly ex vivo without any in vitro expansion. Using immunoSEQ multiplex PCR, the repertoire was profiled, and TCRdb retains in-frame clones only, with some absent. The table records over 35,000 clones, roughly 90% of them present only once. This clonotype originated in a man aged 18 to 29 with hepatitis C virus infection. The rearrangement links TRBV6-5 to TRBJ2-7; D possibly corresponds to TRBD2 (7 bases). Sample: naive CD8+ T cells sorted from blood. CDR3 amino acids: CASIGGGVRVDV. The DNA of the CDR3 is TGTGCCAGCATAGGGGGGGGAGTTCGAGTCGACGTC.